One and the same sample provided the 12 T cell receptor beta chains below, sequenced in a study of T cell responses to AZD1222 COVID-19 vaccine. Using immunoSEQ multiplex PCR, the repertoire was profiled, and TCRdb retains in-frame clones only, with some absent. Of over 95,000 clones in the sample, 80% to 95% are singletons; the top ten hold approximately 4.9%. Here the sequenced sample was peripheral blood, taken on day 0 of AZD1222 vaccination. These receptors came from an adult in good health.

The chain uses TRBV7-2 and TRBJ2-5; 7 bases line up with TRBD2. The CDR3 contains 14 residues. The V gene end was trimmed by 5 bases and the J gene end by 1 base; junction bases not matched to a gene: 4. In germline, CDR1 is SGHTA, CDR2 FQGNSA. CDR3 region: CASSISGFQETQYF. The CDR3 nucleotides read TGTGCCAGCAGCATTAGCGGGTTCCAAGAGACCCAGTACTTC.

This clone was observed once. This chain joins TRBV4-3 and TRBJ2-7; D may be TRBD1 (5 bases). This CDR3 has 15 residues. The V end lost 2 bases, the J end lost 0 bases, and 11 bases lay between the germline ends. Germline lookup yields CDR1 LGHNA and CDR2 YSLEER. The CDR3 DNA follows: TGCGCCAGCAGCCAACAGACAGCCGTCTCCTACGAGCAGTACTTC. Protein: CASSQQTAVSYEQYF.

J is TRBJ1-1 and V is TRBV19; no clear D. Trimming stripped 3 bases from V and 0 bases from J, with 8 bases between. The CDR3 spans 14 residues. Per germline, CDR1 LNHDA and CDR2 SQIVND (reference sequence). Written as DNA, the CDR3 is TGTGCCAGTAGTATGGGCCTTTTGAACACTGAAGCTTTCTTT. Its translation is CASSMGLLNTEAFF.

J is TRBJ2-7 and V is TRBV5-4; D might be TRBD2 (6 bases). The germline V and J ends were trimmed by 2 bases and 3 bases, with 12 bases remaining between them. The CDR3 is 14 amino acids. Germline lookup yields CDR1 SGHNT and CDR2 YYREEE (reference sequence). The CDR3 region is CASSFIGGRYEQYF. The CDR3 coding sequence is TGTGCCAGCAGCTTTATCGGGGGTCGCTACGAGCAGTACTTC.

In this sample, this clone turned up a few times. The chain has TRBV7-2 and TRBJ1-5; D might be TRBD1 (6 bases). CDR3 length: 15 amino acids. Germline V gene data show CDR1 as SGHTA and CDR2 as FQGNSA. Trimming left V 5 bases short and J 0 bases short, with 11 bases between. CDR3 region: CASSTGGASNQPQHF. In nucleotides, the CDR3 is TGTGCCAGCAGCACCGGGGGGGCTAGCAATCAGCCCCAGCATTTT.

The genes are TRBV6-5 and TRBJ1-2; TRBD1 matches at 8 bases. V trimming: 8 bases; J trimming: 4 bases; junction bases outside the gene matches: 0. The CDR3 runs 11 residues. Germline V gene sequence: CDR1 MNHEY, CDR2 SVGAGI. The CDR3 loop is CASGTGYGYTF. CDR3 nucleotides: TGTGCCAGCGGGACAGGCTATGGCTACACCTTC.

This clone was recorded once. J is TRBJ1-1 and V is TRBV6-5; 11 bases match TRBD1. The V gene end was trimmed by 4 bases and the J gene end by 5 bases; junction bases not matched to a gene: 3. Germline V gene data show CDR1 as MNHEY and CDR2 as SVGAGI. The CDR3 totals 14 residues. CDR3 DNA: TGTGCCAGCAGTTCGGGACAGGGGGTAACTGAAGCTTTCTTT. Protein sequence: CASSSGQGVTEAFF.

This rearrangement joins TRBV12-5 to TRBJ1-4; perhaps TRBD1 as D (6 bases). V lost 7 bases to trimming and J lost 8 bases, with 14 bases between them. This CDR3 comprises 13 residues. Per germline, CDR1 LGHNT and CDR2 FRNRAP. CDR3 protein: CASAPQGGEKLFF. The CDR3 region has the DNA TGTGCTAGTGCCCCACAGGGCGGGGAAAAACTGTTTTTT. Full variable domain (remainder filled in from reference TRBV12-5 and TRBJ1-4): DARVTQTPRHKVTEMGQEVTMRCQPILGHNTVFWYRQTMMQGLELLAYFRNRAPLDDSGMPKDRFSAEMPDATLATLKIQPSEPRDSAVYFCASAPQGGEKLFFGSGTQLSVL.

The CDR3 sequence is CASSYSRGQPQHF. For the CDR3, the DNA is TGTGCCAGCAGTTACTCACGAGGTCAGCCCCAGCATTTT. The rearrangement uses TRBV6-2 or TRBV6-3 and TRBJ1-5, with D unclear. The V and J ends lost 0 bases and 6 bases respectively, with 6 bases between them. The CDR3 spans 13 residues. CDR1 MNHEY and CDR2 SVGEGT come from the germline V gene.

The CDR3 loop reads CASSYSGDRYGYTF. CDR3 nucleotides: TGTGCCAGCAGCTACTCAGGGGACCGCTATGGCTACACCTTC. The rearrangement uses TRBV4-2 and TRBJ1-2, with D possibly TRBD1 on 6 matching bases. CDR3 size: 14 residues. Germline-derived CDR1 and CDR2 are LGHNA and YNFKEQ. Trimming stripped 5 bases from V and 4 bases from J, with 14 bases between.

The J gene is TRBJ1-2, the V gene TRBV7-2, with TRBD1 matching over 8 bases. The V gene's germline CDR1 is SGHTA and CDR2 FQGNSA. J lost 6 bases, V lost 5 bases, and 11 bases had no gene match. The CDR3 is made up of 15 amino acids. CDR3 protein: CASSPQGVKLDGYTF. The CDR3, as DNA: TGTGCCAGCAGCCCACAGGGGGTGAAATTAGATGGCTACACCTTC.

The J gene is TRBJ2-3, the V gene TRBV30; a possible D gene is TRBD2 (7 bases). Germline V gene sequence: CDR1 GTSNPN, CDR2 SVGIG (reference sequence). Deletions cut 0 bases from V and 6 bases from J, with 16 bases between. The CDR3 consists of 15 residues. The CDR3 DNA follows: TGTGCCTGGAGTGTAGGGCGGGGGCCGATGGATACGCAGTATTTT. Amino acids: CAWSVGRGPMDTQYF.